One sample yielded the 9 T cell receptor beta chains listed below, sequenced in a study of blood T cell repertoires in COVID-19. Sequencing used immunoSEQ multiplex PCR; TCRdb keeps in-frame clones, though not all of them. This sample has 180,000 or so clones, with around 80% found just once. The sequenced material came from peripheral blood. These TCRs come from a woman over 75 with COVID-19, enrolled during active disease.

The chain carries TRBV7-2 and TRBJ2-2; no firm D call. CDR3 size: 13 residues. The V gene lost 2 bases and the J gene lost 8 bases, with 9 bases spanning the gap. The germline CDR1 and CDR2 sequences are SGHTA and FQGNSA. CDR3 protein: CASSLRIRGELFF. For the CDR3, the DNA is TGTGCCAGCAGCTTACGCATCAGGGGGGAGCTGTTTTTT.

The J gene is TRBJ2-7, the V gene TRBV7-2, with TRBD2 identical over 14 bases. The CDR3 has 15 residues. Germline values: CDR1 SGHTA, CDR2 FQGNSA. The ends lost 4 bases at V and 4 bases at J; junction bases unmatched: 3. The CDR3 DNA reads as TGTGCCAGCAGCTCCGGGACTAGCGGGAGTTACGAGCAGTACTTC. This codes for CASSSGTSGSYEQYF.

The J gene is TRBJ2-2, the V gene TRBV7-2, with D hard to call. CDR1 and CDR2 (germline): SGHTA, FQGNSA. The CDR3 is 13 amino acids. Trimming cost V 1 base and J 6 bases, with 6 bases left between them. The CDR3, as DNA: TGTGCCAGCAGCTTAGGGCTTGCCGGGGAGCTGTTTTTT. Translating gives CASSLGLAGELFF.

The V and J genes are TRBV5-1 and TRBJ2-6; 10 bases match TRBD1. Losses at the gene ends were 4 bases for V and 2 bases for J; bases not matched to a gene: 12. The CDR3 sequence is 19 residues long. The germline V gene has CDR1 SGHRS and CDR2 YFSETQ. CDR3 sequence (DNA): TGCGCCAGCAGCCCAGGGGGGGGACAGGGGCAACCTGGGGCCAACGTCCTGACTTTC. Encoded protein: CASSPGGGQGQPGANVLTF.

V and J are TRBV19 and TRBJ1-5; 9 nucleotides agree with TRBD1. CDR1 and CDR2 (germline): LNHDA, SQIVND (reference sequence). CDR3 length equals 15 residues. V shed 1 base, J shed 9 bases, and the junction held 7 bases outside the gene matches. The CDR3 is CASSIGGQGPSPQHF. DNA for the CDR3: TGTGCCAGTAGTATAGGCGGACAGGGGCCTTCGCCCCAGCATTTT.

CDR3 bases: TGTGCCAGCAGCCAAGAGCCACTGATGAACACTGAAGCTTTCTTT. This sequence encodes CASSQEPLMNTEAFF. The chain employs TRBV3-1 (or the pseudogene TRBV3-2) and TRBJ1-1; no clear D gene. The CDR3 extends over 15 amino acids. V gave up 0 bases and J gave up 0 bases, with 8 bases separating them. The germline gives CDR1 LGHDT, CDR2 YNNKEL (reference sequence).

This chain uses TRBV7-8 with TRBJ2-5; weak D call: TRBD2 (5 bases). Germline CDR1 SGHVS, CDR2 FQNEAQ. V lost 1 base, J lost 1 base, and 10 bases lay in between. The CDR3 sequence is 15 residues long. Written as DNA, the CDR3 is TGTGCCAGCAGCTTAGAATCAGGAGGCCAAGAGACCCAGTACTTC. This sequence encodes CASSLESGGQETQYF.

This chain connects TRBV5-1 to TRBJ2-2, with D perhaps TRBD1 (7 bases). The germline V gene has CDR1 SGHRS and CDR2 YFSETQ. Trimming stripped 0 bases from V and 4 bases from J, with 16 bases between. The CDR3 is 17 amino acids. CDR3: CASSLAVQGTSTGELFF. In nucleotides, the CDR3 is TGCGCCAGCAGCTTGGCCGTACAGGGGACTTCCACCGGGGAGCTGTTTTTT.

The chain is built from TRBV7-2 and TRBJ2-3, with TRBD2 identical over 8 bases. This CDR3 spans 16 amino acids. J was trimmed by 4 bases and V by 5 bases; bases with no gene match: 11. CDR1 and CDR2 (germline): SGHTA, FQGNSA. The CDR3: CASSPNLAGPADTQYF. DNA for the CDR3: TGTGCCAGCAGCCCTAATTTAGCGGGGCCGGCAGATACGCAGTATTTT.